This is a list of T cell receptor beta chains from one sample in a study of CD8 T cells in ankylosing spondylitis. TCRdb recomputed calls from the 5' RACE reads with MiXCR, one row per CDR3 protein. Of around 130,000 distinct CDR3 sequences in the sample, approximately 13% were seen once. The specimen sequenced was blood, either unsorted or a sorted T cell fraction (not recorded which). These receptors came from a female donor with ankylosing spondylitis or in good health (not recorded which). Both conserved end residues are part of each CDR3. D genes are given only for firm matches. Expanded clones are given a class, and other clones once, few, many or no size at all.

D gene	V gene	clone size	J gene	CDR3 DNA	CDR3 protein
-	TRBV29-1	-	TRBJ2-3	TGCAGCGTTGAAAGAGGGAAAGGCACAGATACGCAGTATTTT	CSVERGKGTDTQYF
-	TRBV29-1	many	TRBJ2-2	TGCAGCGTTCAATCTGGGTCTATCACCGGGGAGCTGTTTTTT	CSVQSGSITGELFF
TRBD2	TRBV20-1	many	TRBJ2-3	TGCAGTGCTAGACCCAGCGGGGGTTCCCGCACAGATACGCAGTATTTT	CSARPSGGSRTDTQYF
TRBD2	TRBV5-1	many	TRBJ2-1	TGCGCCAGCAGCTTTACTAGCGGGTTATACAATGAGCAGTTCTTC	CASSFTSGLYNEQFF
TRBD1	TRBV5-4	few	TRBJ2-7	TGTGCCAGCAGCTTGACCATTCGGACAGGGTATTCCTACGAGCAGTACTTC	CASSLTIRTGYSYEQYF
-	TRBV20-1	many	TRBJ2-1	TGCAGTCAGCGGGCTAGCGACTACAATGAGCAGTTCTTC	CSQRASDYNEQFF
-	TRBV5-1	-	TRBJ2-2	TGCGCCAGCAGAATCGAGTTGGCGAACACCGGGGAGCTGTTTTTT	CASRIELANTGELFF
TRBD2	TRBV12-3/TRBV12-4	many	TRBJ2-7	TGTGCCAGCAGTTTAGCGCTAGCGGGAAGCTCCTACGAGCAGTACTTC	CASSLALAGSSYEQYF
-	TRBV20-1	many	TRBJ2-5	TGCAGTGCTACCCCGGGTGCGGGGTACCAACAAGAGACCCAGTACTTC	CSATPGAGYQQETQYF
-	TRBV7-7	many	TRBJ2-5	TGTGCTAGCAGCTTGGGTAGCGGACAAGAGACCCAGTACTTC	CASSLGSGQETQYF
TRBD1	TRBV3-1	many	TRBJ1-1	TGTGCCAGCAGCTACTGGGACAGGGACGAAGCTTTCTTT	CASSYWDRDEAFF
-	TRBV20-1	few	TRBJ2-7	TGCAGTGCTAGGAAATTGCAGGACCCCTACGAGCAGTACTTC	CSARKLQDPYEQYF
TRBD2	TRBV20-1	-	TRBJ2-5	TGCAGTGCTAGAGACCAATCAGGGACTAGCGGCTTCGGGACCCAGTACTTC	CSARDQSGTSGFGTQYF
-	TRBV20-1	few	TRBJ2-5	TGCAGTGCTAGACACCAGGACTTGCAAGAGACCCAGTACTTC	CSARHQDLQETQYF
TRBD2	TRBV12-3/TRBV12-4	many	TRBJ2-7	TGTGCCAGCGAGAGGACTCTAGCGGGGCTACACGACGAGCAGTACTTC	CASERTLAGLHDEQYF
-	TRBV9	many	TRBJ1-2	TGTGCCAGCAGCGTAGGGGAGGGGAGATATGGCTACACCTTC	CASSVGEGRYGYTF
-	TRBV25-1	many	TRBJ1-5	TGTGCCAGCAGTGACGGGCAATTTAAGCCCCAGCATTTT	CASSDGQFKPQHF
TRBD2	TRBV11-1	many	TRBJ2-3	TGTGCCAGCAGCACCCCCGGGACTAGCGGGGGGGGCGGCACAGATACGCAGTATTTT	CASSTPGTSGGGGTDTQYF
-	TRBV20-1	many	TRBJ1-2	TGCAGTGCTTATGTGTTGGGGGGCTACACCTTC	CSAYVLGGYTF
-	TRBV20-1	many	TRBJ1-1	TGCAGTGCTAGAGAAAGGGAGAAGTTGAACACTGAAGCTTTCTTT	CSAREREKLNTEAFF
TRBD1	TRBV20-1	few	TRBJ1-5	TGCAGTGCTAGAGATACAGGGGGCAATCAGCCCCAGCATTTT	CSARDTGGNQPQHF
TRBD2	TRBV20-1	-	TRBJ2-7	TGCAGTGCAGTTGCTAGCGGGGGCTCCTACGAGCAGTACTTC	CSAVASGGSYEQYF
-	TRBV28	many	TRBJ2-1	TGTGCCAGCAGTCCCAATTTGGTGGGGGGTCCCTACAATGAGCAGTTCTTC	CASSPNLVGGPYNEQFF
-	TRBV5-1	few	TRBJ2-1	TGCGCCAGCACCTCCCGGGAGAGCTCCTACAATGAGCAGTTCTTC	CASTSRESSYNEQFF
-	TRBV12-3/TRBV12-4	-	TRBJ1-1	TGTGCCAGCAGTTTAGTAGGTGTTGGCACTGAAGCTTTCTTT	CASSLVGVGTEAFF
-	TRBV7-2	few	TRBJ2-3	TGTGCCAGCAGCTTAAGCAGGGTTACGCAGTATTTT	CASSLSRVTQYF
TRBD1	TRBV20-1	-	TRBJ1-1	TGCAGTGCTTTGCCCGGGGCGGGACAGGCGAACACTGAAGCTTTCTTT	CSALPGAGQANTEAFF
-	TRBV5-1	many	TRBJ2-7	TGCGCCAGCAGCTTGTACGGAAACTCCTACGAGCAGTACTTC	CASSLYGNSYEQYF
TRBD1	TRBV11-1	-	TRBJ2-3	TGTGCCAGCAGCCCCCCGGGACAGAAGCAGTATTTT	CASSPPGQKQYF
-	TRBV19	few	TRBJ2-7	TGTGCCAGTAGTTTGACCGGGATCCACAACGAGCAGTACTTC	CASSLTGIHNEQYF